The present TCR beta chain was sequenced within a study of blood T cell repertoires in COVID-19. Germline V CDR1 and CDR2: ENHRY, SYGVKD. Trimming cost V 8 bases and J 1 base; bases outside gene matches: 13. This CDR3 comprises 17 residues. In the source study's methods: Quantification of nucleated cells was approximated via reference gene primer amplification. Produced via immunoSEQ multiplex PCR; TCRdb's table is partial and in-frame only. V and J calls and clone size come straight from that table; D and trimming were deduced from the DNA. The sample records approximately 230,000 clones, just over 85% being singletons.

The sequencing input was PBMCs or T cells enriched from blood (not recorded which). The sequence was collected from a man aged 40-49 years who had recovered from COVID-19. The chain combines TRBV10-3 with TRBJ1-3; 8 nucleotides match TRBD1. CDR3 nucleotide sequence: TGTGCCATCTCTTTACAAGGACAGGGAGGTTCTGGAAACACCATATATTTT. Protein sequence: CAISLQGQGGSGNTIYF.